These 10 T cell receptor beta chains were all obtained from the same sample, sequenced in a study of T cells in Graves' hyperthyroidism and ophthalmopathy. From RNA transcripts, TCR beta CDR3 regions were amplified. A set of HTBI primers served as the primers for a first-round RT-PCR of the TCR CDR3. TCRdb re-derived calls from the multiplex PCR reads in MiXCR, one entry per CDR3 protein. The sample has about 150,000 distinct CDR3 sequences; more than 20% are singletons. The source material was blood. These receptors were collected from a woman aged 45-65 years with Graves' hyperthyroidism that later progressed to Graves' ophthalmopathy.

The chain employs TRBV5-1 and TRBJ2-1, with TRBD2 as a possible D gene (6 bases). Germline V gene data show CDR1 as SGHRS and CDR2 as YFSETQ. This CDR3 comprises 14 residues. The V and J ends lost 0 bases and 5 bases respectively, with 9 bases between them. DNA of the CDR3: TGCGCCAGCAGCTTGGTCCTAGCGAACAATGAGCAGTTCTTC. It yields the protein CASSLVLANNEQFF.

At least ten counts were recorded for this clonotype. V and J are TRBV20-1 and TRBJ2-1, with 10 nucleotides matching TRBD1. The CDR3 sequence is 16 residues long. The germline V gene has CDR1 DFQATT and CDR2 SNEGSKA (reference sequence). V lost 6 bases to trimming and J lost 2 bases; unmatched junction nucleotides: 10. CDR3 loop: CSAPTRTGGTYNEQFF. CDR3 nucleotides: TGCAGTGCCCCAACCAGGACAGGGGGTACCTACAATGAGCAGTTCTTC.

The V gene is TRBV5-1, the J gene TRBJ2-5; TRBD2 agrees at 7 bases. The V and J ends lost 0 bases and 3 bases, in that order; junction bases with no gene match: 8. Germline values: CDR1 SGHRS, CDR2 YFSETQ. This CDR3 region has 16 residues. CDR3 coding DNA: TGCGCCAGCAGCTTGGGCCCCGCTAGCGGTAAAGAGACCCAGTACTTC. It encodes CASSLGPASGKETQYF.

This clonotype was seen many times. The chain employs TRBV5-5 and TRBJ2-3; D perhaps matches TRBD2 (6 bases). Germline values: CDR1 SGHKS, CDR2 YYEKEE (reference sequence). V lost 5 bases and J 2 bases, leaving 15 bases between the germline ends. CDR3 size: 15 residues. The CDR3 coding sequence is TGTGCCAGCAGTAGGGACTTCCTGGACACAGATACGCAGTATTTT. As protein: CASSRDFLDTDTQYF.

This clonotype occurred a few times. The CDR3 bases are TGTGCCAGCAGCTTCCCAGGGTCGACCCCGGATACGCAGTATTTT. Protein product: CASSFPGSTPDTQYF. The chain employs TRBV7-2 and TRBJ2-3; D perhaps matches TRBD1 (5 bases). V gave up 3 bases and J gave up 6 bases, with 16 bases separating them. Per germline, CDR1 SGHTA and CDR2 FQGNSA. The CDR3 runs 15 residues.

There are many counts of this clonotype. V gene TRBV29-1 combines with J gene TRBJ1-1; D not resolved. The V end was cut by 3 bases, the J end by 4 bases, with 6 bases between. The length of the CDR3 is 11 residues. Germline assignment: CDR1 SQVTM and CDR2 ANQGSEA. The CDR3 loop is CSVDRFTEAFF. The CDR3 DNA follows: TGCAGCGTTGACAGGTTCACTGAAGCTTTCTTT.

This clonotype came up many times. The rearrangement uses TRBV6-1 and TRBJ1-1; D not certain. V dropped 0 bases and J dropped 5 bases, with 7 bases sitting between them. The CDR3 is 13 amino acids. Germline V lookup: CDR1 MNHNS, CDR2 SASEGT. CDR3 sequence reads: CASSEAMGTEAFF. CDR3 nucleotides: TGTGCCAGCAGTGAAGCGATGGGGACTGAAGCTTTCTTT.

J is TRBJ1-5 and V is TRBV18; D might be TRBD1 (6 bases). V dropped 2 bases and J dropped 1 base, with 15 bases sitting between them. The CDR3 extends over 17 amino acids. CDR1 and CDR2 (germline): KGHSH, LQKENI. CDR3 region: CASSPGGRWTSNQPQHF. As DNA, the CDR3 is TGTGCCAGCTCACCAGGGGGCAGGTGGACAAGCAATCAGCCCCAGCATTTT.

The table lists this clonotype with a count of one. The V call is TRBV10-3, the J call TRBJ1-5, with D unclear. Deletions cut 6 bases from V and 5 bases from J, with 8 bases between. The CDR3 has 12 residues. The germline CDR1 and CDR2 sequences are ENHRY and SYGVKD. CDR3 protein: CAISTRDQPQHF. As DNA, the CDR3 is TGTGCCATCAGCACCCGAGATCAGCCCCAGCATTTT.

The chain uses TRBV28 and TRBJ2-2, with 10 bases matching TRBD2. In germline, CDR1 is MDHEN, CDR2 SYDVKM. The CDR3 runs to 17 residues. Trimming at V came to 6 bases and at J to 1 base, leaving 8 bases not matched to a gene. In nucleotides, the CDR3 is TGTGCCAGCAGCCAATTAAGACTAGCGGGGAACACCGGGGAGCTGTTTTTT. This translates into CASSQLRLAGNTGELFF.